This TCR beta chain emerged from a study of cytomegalovirus exposure and HLA in healthy donors. Germline CDR1 MNHEY, CDR2 SMNVEV (reference sequence). V shed 5 bases and J shed 2 bases, with 9 bases lying between them. There are 13 residues in the CDR3. Clones were read by immunoSEQ multiplex PCR, and TCRdb kept only the in-frame ones, dropping some. The sample consists of about 190,000 clones, about 80% of them appearing once. This sequence was found in a man between 18 and 35 years old in good health and CMV-seropositive. Sequenced: PBMCs. The chain joins TRBV27 to TRBJ1-1; D unresolved. CDR3 bases: TGTGCCAGCAGTCGGGGATACAACACTGAAGCTTTCTTT. Encoded protein: CASSRGYNTEAFF.